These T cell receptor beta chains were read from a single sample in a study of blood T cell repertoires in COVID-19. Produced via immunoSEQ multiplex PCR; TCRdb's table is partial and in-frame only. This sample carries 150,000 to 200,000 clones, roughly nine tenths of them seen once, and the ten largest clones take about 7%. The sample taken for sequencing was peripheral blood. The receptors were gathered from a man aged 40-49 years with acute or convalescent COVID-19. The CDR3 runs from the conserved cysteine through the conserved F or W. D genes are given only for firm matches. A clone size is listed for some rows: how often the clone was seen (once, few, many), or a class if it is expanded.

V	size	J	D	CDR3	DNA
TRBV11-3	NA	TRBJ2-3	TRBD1	CASSLDLTGGTDTQYF	TGTGCCAGCAGCTTAGATCTGACAGGGGGCACAGATACGCAGTATTTT
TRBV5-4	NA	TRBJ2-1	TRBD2	CATFPERAGYEQFF	TGTGCCACCTTCCCAGAACGAGCGGGGTATGAGCAGTTCTTC
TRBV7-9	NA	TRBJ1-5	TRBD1	CASSPGTGGNQPQHF	TGTGCCAGCAGCCCGGGGACAGGGGGCAATCAGCCCCAGCATTTT
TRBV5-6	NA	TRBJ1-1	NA	CASSLIPGGNTEAFF	TGTGCCAGCAGCTTGATCCCCGGGGGGAACACTGAAGCTTTCTTT
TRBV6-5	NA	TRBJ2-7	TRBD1	CASSGQALSYEQYF	TGTGCCAGCAGCGGACAGGCCTTATCCTACGAGCAGTACTTC
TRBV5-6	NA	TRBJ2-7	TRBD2	CASSSSGVGYEQYF	TGTGCCAGCAGCTCTAGCGGGGTCGGCTACGAGCAGTACTTC
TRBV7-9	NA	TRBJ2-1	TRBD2	CASSPPGLAGGSEQFF	TGTGCCAGCAGCCCGCCGGGACTAGCGGGCGGGAGTGAGCAGTTCTTC
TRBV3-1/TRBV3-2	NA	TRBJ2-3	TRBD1	CASSGLGTGVTDTQYF	TGTGCCAGCAGCGGACTCGGGACAGGGGTCACAGATACGCAGTATTTT
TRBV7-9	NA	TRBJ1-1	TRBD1	CASTATGANTEAFF	TGTGCCAGCACCGCGACAGGGGCGAACACTGAAGCTTTCTTT
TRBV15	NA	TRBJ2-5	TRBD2	CATSLQTSAGETQYF	TGTGCCACCTCGCTACAGACTAGCGCGGGGGAGACCCAGTACTTC
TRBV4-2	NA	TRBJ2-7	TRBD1	CASSLLQGYEQYF	TGTGCCAGCAGCCTACTACAGGGGTACGAGCAGTACTTC
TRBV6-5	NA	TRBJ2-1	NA	CASGPRNEQFF	TGTGCCAGCGGGCCCCGAAATGAGCAGTTCTTC
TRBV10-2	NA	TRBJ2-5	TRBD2	CASSELAGGSETQYF	TGCGCCAGCAGTGAGCTAGCGGGGGGCTCGGAGACCCAGTACTTC
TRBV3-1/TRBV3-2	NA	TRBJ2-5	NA	CASSPAWTEETQYF	TGTGCCAGCAGCCCAGCCTGGACAGAAGAGACCCAGTACTTC
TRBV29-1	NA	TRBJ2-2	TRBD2	CSVGLAGAYTGELFF	TGCAGCGTTGGGCTAGCGGGGGCCTACACCGGGGAGCTGTTTTTT
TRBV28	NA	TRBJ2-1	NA	CASRAEPGHDRNEQFF	TGTGCCAGCAGAGCAGAACCGGGACATGATCGAAATGAGCAGTTCTTC
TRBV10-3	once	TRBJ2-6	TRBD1	CAITPDRYGANVLTF	TGTGCCATCACTCCGGACAGGTATGGGGCCAACGTCCTGACTTTC
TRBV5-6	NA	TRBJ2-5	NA	CASSMTGRETQYF	TGTGCCAGCAGCATGACAGGGAGGGAGACCCAGTACTTC
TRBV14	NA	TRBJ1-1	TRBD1	CASSQDKGAFTEAFF	TGTGCCAGCAGCCAAGATAAGGGGGCGTTCACTGAAGCTTTCTTT
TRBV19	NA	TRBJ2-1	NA	CASSLPGFYNEQFF	TGTGCCAGTAGTTTACCGGGGTTCTACAATGAGCAGTTCTTC
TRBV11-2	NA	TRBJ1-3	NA	CASSTTTGDGNTIYF	TGTGCCAGCAGCACGACTACGGGGGATGGAAACACCATATATTTT
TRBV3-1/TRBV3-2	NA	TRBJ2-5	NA	CASSQVEGTQYF	TGTGCCAGCAGCCAAGTAGAGGGGACCCAGTACTTC
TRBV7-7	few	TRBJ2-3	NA	CASSLALGPWDTQYF	TGTGCCAGCAGCTTAGCACTGGGCCCGTGGGATACGCAGTATTTT
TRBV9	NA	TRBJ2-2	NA	CASSVGTAGTGELFF	TGTGCCAGCAGCGTAGGAACAGCGGGCACCGGGGAGCTGTTTTTT
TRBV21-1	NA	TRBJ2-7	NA	CASSKKGDRGYEQYF	TGTGCCAGCAGCAAAAAAGGGGACAGGGGCTACGAGCAGTACTTC
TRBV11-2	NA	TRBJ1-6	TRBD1	CASSFRGQGFSYNSPLHF	TGTGCCAGCAGCTTTAGGGGACAGGGCTTCTCCTATAATTCACCCCTCCACTTT
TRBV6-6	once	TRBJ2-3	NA	CASSPLRSQDTDTQYF	TGTGCCAGCTCCCCACTGCGATCCCAGGACACAGATACGCAGTATTTT
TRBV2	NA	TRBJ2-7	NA	CASSEAQGLEQYF	TGTGCCAGCAGTGAAGCACAGGGCTTGGAGCAGTACTTC
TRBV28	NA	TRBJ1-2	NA	CASSYSLLEGGYTF	TGTGCCAGCAGTTACTCCCTCCTGGAGGGTGGCTACACCTTC
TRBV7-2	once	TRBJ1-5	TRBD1	CASSLGQGRSNQPQHF	TGTGCCAGCAGCTTAGGACAGGGAAGGAGCAATCAGCCCCAGCATTTT
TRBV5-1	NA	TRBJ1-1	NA	CASSLRQGNTEAFF	TGCGCCAGCAGCTTGCGGCAGGGGAACACTGAAGCTTTCTTT
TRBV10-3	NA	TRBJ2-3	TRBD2	CAITGTSGGAPDTQYF	TGTGCCATCACCGGGACTAGCGGGGGGGCCCCAGATACGCAGTATTTT
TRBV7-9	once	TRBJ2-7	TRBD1	CASSLGQVRNEQYF	TGTGCCAGCAGCTTGGGACAGGTGAGAAACGAGCAGTACTTC
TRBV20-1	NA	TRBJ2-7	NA	CSASLGEYEQYF	TGCAGTGCTAGTTTAGGGGAATACGAGCAGTACTTC
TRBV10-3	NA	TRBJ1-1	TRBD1	CAISEGDRGQNTEAFF	TGTGCCATCAGTGAGGGGGACAGGGGGCAGAACACTGAAGCTTTCTTT
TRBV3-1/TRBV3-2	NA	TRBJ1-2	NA	CASSQYGGVNYGYTF	TGTGCCAGCAGCCAGTATGGAGGAGTTAACTATGGCTACACCTTC
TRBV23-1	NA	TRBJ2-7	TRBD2	CASIRKDSDSTGGAYEQYF	TGCGCCAGCATTCGAAAAGACAGCGATTCTACGGGGGGAGCCTACGAGCAGTACTTC
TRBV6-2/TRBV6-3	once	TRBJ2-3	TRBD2	CASSYEGGGPTDTQYF	TGTGCCAGCAGTTACGAAGGCGGGGGTCCCACAGATACGCAGTATTTT
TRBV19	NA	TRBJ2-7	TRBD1	CATSPGTGMAYEQYF	TGTGCCACTTCACCCGGGACAGGGATGGCCTACGAGCAGTACTTC
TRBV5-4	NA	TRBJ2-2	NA	CASSFKRNTGELFF	TGTGCCAGCAGCTTCAAGAGAAACACCGGGGAGCTGTTTTTT
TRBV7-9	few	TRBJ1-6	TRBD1	CASSVLGQGYNSPLHF	TGTGCCAGCAGCGTTCTTGGACAGGGATATAATTCACCCCTCCACTTT
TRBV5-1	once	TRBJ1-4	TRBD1	CASRTGGNSEKLFF	TGCGCCAGCCGGACAGGGGGAAATAGTGAAAAACTGTTTTTT
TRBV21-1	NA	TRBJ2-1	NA	CASSRVWTGVDEQFF	TGTGCCAGCAGCAGGGTCTGGACAGGGGTCGATGAGCAGTTCTTC
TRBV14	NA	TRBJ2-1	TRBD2	CASSQLAGGPNEQFF	TGTGCCAGCAGCCAACTGGCGGGGGGGCCGAATGAGCAGTTCTTC